A single sample is the source of the 8 T cell receptor beta chains below, sequenced in a study of molecular identifiers for immune sequencing clone quantification. Each CDR3 protein is one row after TCRdb ran MiXCR on the PCR reads. Of 250,000 to 400,000 distinct CDR3 sequences in the sample, about a fifth were seen once. Sample: naive CD8+ T cells from blood, with Jurkat cell RNA spiked in. Subset in this sample: FACS-sorted CD8+CD4-CCR7+CD45RA+ naive T cells. The receptors here all came from a human donor in good health. Some libraries in this study had Jurkat cell RNA spiked in.

In its sample, this clonotype was seen many times. V and J are TRBV29-1 and TRBJ2-1; 7 bases match TRBD2. J gave up 7 bases and V 0 bases, and 3 bases lay outside the gene matches. This CDR3 contains 13 residues. Germline-derived CDR1 and CDR2 are SQVTM and ANQGSEA. The CDR3 DNA reads as TGCAGCGTTGAAGAAGTAGCGGGTAATGAGCAGTTCTTC. It specifies CSVEEVAGNEQFF.

This clonotype was counted ten times or more. V gene TRBV12-3 or TRBV12-4 combines with J gene TRBJ2-5, with TRBD2 identical over 7 bases. The length of the CDR3 is 17 residues. V shed 5 bases and J 5 bases; nucleotides not matched to a gene: 17. CDR3 region: CASSKTGWGRAWETQYF. The CDR3 nucleotides read TGTGCCAGCAGTAAAACCGGCTGGGGGAGGGCCTGGGAGACCCAGTACTTC.

Concerning this clonotype: One base away lies a much larger clone, so this may be a sequencing read error. The CDR3, as DNA: TGCGCCAGCAGCCAAGATCGAAACAGCGGGCTAGATTTACCCCTCCACTTT. Translation: CASSQDRNSGLDLPLHF. The chain employs TRBV4-1 and TRBJ1-6; no definite D call. Germline assignment: CDR1 MGHRA and CDR2 YSYEKL. V shed 0 bases and J shed 12 bases, with 21 bases lying between them. The CDR3 covers 17 residues.

In its sample, this clonotype was seen many times. The chain couples TRBV7-4 to TRBJ2-7; tentatively, D is TRBD1 (6 bases). Germline assignment: CDR1 SGHVT and CDR2 SQSDAQ. The CDR3 consists of 14 residues. The ends were cut back, 5 bases at V and 6 bases at J, with 17 bases in the middle. The CDR3 sequence is CASSANRAFCEQYF. In DNA form, the CDR3 reads TGTGCCAGCAGCGCAAACAGGGCTTTCTGCGAGCAGTACTTC.

To note about this clonotype: This may be a read error: a much more frequent sequence differs by one nucleotide. This CDR3 is missing its conserved last phenylalanine or tryptophan, likely due to a read error. This chain connects TRBV5-1 to TRBJ2-3; TRBD1 might be the D (6 bases). Looked up from germline, CDR1 is SGHRS and CDR2 is YFSETQ. V was trimmed by 5 bases and J by 2 bases, leaving 12 bases between them. CDR3 length equals 14 residues. DNA for the CDR3: TGCGCCAGCAGTCTCGACAGGAACACAGATACGCAGTATTCT. Protein product: CASSLDRNTDTQYS.

The CDR3 region is CASPDGSQACESQYF. The CDR3 coding sequence is TGTGCCAGCCCTGACGGCTCCCAAGCGTGTGAGTCCCAGTACTTC. This sequence joins TRBV25-1 and TRBJ2-5; D is ambiguous. V lost 8 bases, J lost 9 bases, and 25 bases lay in between. The CDR3 loop spans 15 amino acids. From germline, CDR1 is MGHDK and CDR2 SYGVNS.

This clonotype was found many times. The V gene is TRBV7-9, the J gene TRBJ2-5; D is unclear. CDR1 and CDR2 (germline): SEHNR, FQNEAQ (reference sequence). This CDR3 is 14 amino acids long. The V and J ends lost 0 bases and 5 bases respectively, with 10 bases between them. CDR3 in DNA: TGTGCCAGCAGCTTAGCCATATCTCAGGAGACCCAGTACTTC. Translation: CASSLAISQETQYF. The variable domain in full, completed from reference TRBV7-9 and TRBJ2-5, reads DTGVSQNPRHKITKRGQNVTFRCDPISEHNRLYWYRQTLGQGPEFLTYFQNEAQLEKSRLLSDRFSAERPKGSFSTLEIQRTEQGDSAMYLCASSLAISQETQYFGPGTRLLVL.

This chain uses TRBV19 with TRBJ2-2; 8 bases agree with TRBD1. This CDR3 has 15 residues. V gave up 6 bases and J gave up 0 bases; unmatched junction bases: 3. Germline loops: CDR1 LNHDA, CDR2 SQIVND (reference sequence). CDR3 amino acids: CASRLDRANTGELFF. In nucleotides, the CDR3 is TGTGCCAGTAGACTGGACAGGGCGAACACCGGGGAGCTGTTTTTT.